This T cell receptor (beta chain) was obtained from a study of regulatory T cells in long-lasting Graves disease. Study-level points and caveats: Persistent disease samples used TRBV28, TRBJ1-2 and TRBJ2-5 preferentially. Rather than thyroid tissue, only peripheral blood underwent study.

Sample time point: newly diagnosed GD, antithyroid drugs for less than 3 months. RNA extracted from PBMCs served as the sequencing template. This clonotype showed up many times. The antigen is not known. Relying on iRepertoire HTBI primers and Arm-PCR of CDR3 regions, the team built TCR beta libraries. Using its own MiXCR run on the multiplex PCR reads, TCRdb lists one record per CDR3 protein. Among about 430,000 distinct CDR3 sequences listed, 15% were seen once. This CDR3 is 15 amino acids long. Germline V CDR1 and CDR2: MDHEN, SYDVKM. V was clipped by 6 bases and J by 3 bases; unmatched bases: 7. The sample was also reused in another study, on T cells in Graves' hyperthyroidism and ophthalmopathy. This second study says: The primer set for the first-round RT-PCR of the TCR CDR3 was HTBI. Ophthalmopathy was separated from stable hyperthyroidism by a 13 V-J model.

The source was peripheral blood mononuclear cells (PBMCs), collected at new diagnosis, from a patient treated with antithyroid drugs. The rearrangement uses TRBV28 and TRBJ2-7; TRBD2 matches 11 bases. This receptor was identified in a woman aged 40 to 50 with Graves disease. Here the CDR3 reads CASRPSSGRLYEQYF. The CDR3 DNA reads as TGTGCCAGCAGACCCTCTAGCGGGAGGCTCTACGAGCAGTACTTC.